These 18 T cell receptor beta chains originate from one sample sequenced in a study of T cell repertoires in aging, cancer and after chemotherapy. A mixed TRB-A/B primer pool amplified rearranged TRB by multiplex touch-down PCR. One entry per CDR3 protein results from TCRdb running MiXCR on the multiplex PCR reads. Found here are about 13,000 distinct CDR3 sequences, about a third of them singletons; the top ten hold less than 8.5%. TCR beta rearrangements were amplified from peripheral blood genomic DNA. Sequenced sample: blood. The source is a human donor in good health. The donor label of this sample is uncertain.

This clonotype is deemed medium-sized. The CDR3 DNA sequence: TGCAGCGTTGCCAGGGGGCTCGGTCAGCCCCAGCATTTT. Amino acids: CSVARGLGQPQHF. This rearrangement joins TRBV29-1 to TRBJ1-5; 8 bases map to TRBD1. Germline assignment: CDR1 SQVTM and CDR2 ANQGSEA. This CDR3 spans 13 amino acids. The J segment lost 6 bases and the V segment lost 4 bases, leaving 5 bases of the junction unmatched.

This clonotype is deemed medium-sized (0.01 to 0.1%). The chain uses TRBV29-1 and TRBJ2-6; D gene unclear. CDR3 length equals 15 residues. CDR1 is SQVTM and CDR2 is ANQGSEA in the germline V gene. V lost 5 bases to trimming and J lost 4 bases, with 15 bases between them. CDR3 coding DNA: TGCAGCGTTTGGGTTCGTGGGTGGGGGGCCAACGTCCTGACTTTC. It specifies CSVWVRGWGANVLTF.

The chain uses TRBV6-1 and TRBJ1-2; no clear D gene. Germline CDR1 is MNHNS and CDR2 is SASEGT. V lost 5 bases and J lost 7, with 11 bases in between. The CDR3 has 12 amino acids. CDR3 residues: CASSYGLSGYTF. The DNA of the CDR3 is TGTGCCAGCAGTTACGGGCTCTCTGGCTACACCTTC.

The chain joins TRBV7-9 to TRBJ2-7, with a possible D match to TRBD1 (6 bases). CDR3 length: 16 residues. Per germline, CDR1 SEHNR and CDR2 FQNEAQ (reference sequence). The V end lost 5 bases, the J end lost 2 bases, and 19 bases lay between the germline ends. The CDR3: CASSPSTSDSAYEQYF. The CDR3 DNA reads TGTGCCAGCAGCCCAAGTACCTCGGACAGCGCCTACGAGCAGTACTTC.

This clonotype was seen only a few times. V gene TRBV10-3 combines with J gene TRBJ2-2, with D tentatively TRBD1 or TRBD2 (5 bases each). Germline V gene lookup returns CDR1 ENHRY and CDR2 SYGVKD. The V end was cut by 10 bases, the J end by 3 bases, with 15 bases between. CDR3 length equals 14 residues. The CDR3 bases are TGTGCCACCCAGTGGGGACGAGACACCGGGGAGCTGTTTTTT. Its protein is CATQWGRDTGELFF.

This clonotype was seen a few times. The V gene is TRBV6-1, the J gene TRBJ1-1; unclear D gene. The CDR3 length is 14 residues. V was cut by 7 bases and J by 6 bases, with 18 bases left in between. Looked up from germline, CDR1 is MNHNS and CDR2 is SASEGT. CDR3 nucleotide sequence: TGTGCCAGCACCATCCTCCTTGGGCCCCCTGAAGCTTTCTTT. Protein: CASTILLGPPEAFF.

The chain combines TRBV6-2 or TRBV6-3 with TRBJ2-7, with D possibly TRBD1 on 5 matching bases. CDR1 is MNHEY, CDR2 SVGEGT, per germline. The V gene lost 6 bases and the J gene lost 5 bases, with 14 bases spanning the gap. The CDR3 has 13 amino acids. The CDR3 DNA reads TGTGCCAGCAGAATGACAGTCGCCCACGAGCAGTACTTC. Protein: CASRMTVAHEQYF.

By frequency in the sample, this clonotype is medium-sized. The chain couples TRBV29-1 to TRBJ2-5; D ambiguous. The length of the CDR3 is 13 residues. Germline V gene sequence: CDR1 SQVTM, CDR2 ANQGSEA. V shed 2 bases and J shed 5 bases, with 12 bases lying between them. CDR3 residues: CSVEFRGAETQYF. The CDR3 DNA follows: TGCAGCGTTGAATTTCGAGGTGCCGAGACCCAGTACTTC.

The V and J genes are TRBV5-4 and TRBJ2-6; D unclear. Germline loops: CDR1 SGHNT, CDR2 YYREEE (reference sequence). The CDR3 is made up of 14 amino acids. Between the trimmed V and J ends, which lost 2 bases and 3 bases, there was a span of 6 bases. CDR3 protein: CASSFLVGANVLTF. The CDR3 DNA is TGTGCCAGCAGCTTCCTGGTTGGGGCCAACGTCCTGACTTTC.

This clonotype is medium-sized in the sample. V is TRBV11-3 and J is TRBJ1-1; D is unresolved. V lost 3 bases and J 4 bases, leaving 12 bases between the germline ends. The CDR3 spans 14 residues. CDR1 and CDR2 from the germline V gene are SGHNT and YENEEA. The CDR3 protein is CASSLRPRSTEAFF. CDR3 sequence (DNA): TGTGCCAGCAGCTTGAGGCCGAGGTCCACTGAAGCTTTCTTT.

This clonotype was seen a handful of times. The V and J genes are TRBV30 and TRBJ2-2, with D unclear. The length of the CDR3 is 12 residues. Germline values: CDR1 GTSNPN, CDR2 SVGIG (reference sequence). Trimming removed 2 bases from V and 5 bases from J, with 6 bases in between. The DNA for the CDR3 is TGTGCCTGGAGTAGGGTGACCGGGGAGCTGTTTTTT. Protein sequence: CAWSRVTGELFF.

This sequence joins TRBV27 and TRBJ1-1; no clear D. This CDR3 spans 14 amino acids. V was clipped by 6 bases and J by 5 bases, with 16 bases between them. Germline CDR1 reads MNHEY; CDR2 reads SMNVEV (reference sequence). The CDR3 here is CASSVGSGGTEAFF. DNA for the CDR3: TGTGCCAGCAGCGTAGGGTCCGGTGGAACTGAAGCTTTCTTT.

This chain uses TRBV30 with TRBJ2-5; D gene uncertain. V dropped 5 bases and J dropped 0 bases, with 7 bases sitting between them. CDR1 is GTSNPN and CDR2 is SVGIG in the germline V gene (reference sequence). CDR3 size: 12 residues. The CDR3 loop is CAWGGYQETQYF. DNA for the CDR3: TGTGCCTGGGGCGGCTACCAAGAGACCCAGTACTTC.

V is TRBV7-6 and J is TRBJ1-1, with 8 bases aligning to TRBD1. This CDR3 is 19 amino acids long. Germline trimming cut 4 bases from V and 2 bases from J; bases unmatched to any gene: 18. Germline V gene data show CDR1 as SGHVS and CDR2 as FNYEAQ. CDR3 region: CASSSTNGQGRGPNTEAFF. DNA of the CDR3: TGTGCCAGCAGCTCGACTAACGGACAGGGAAGGGGGCCTAACACTGAAGCTTTCTTT.

This clonotype was picked up a small number of times. The J gene is TRBJ2-4, the V gene TRBV18; D is perhaps TRBD1 (6 bases). Trimming shortened V by 0 bases and J by 1 base, and 13 bases separated the two germline ends. Germline V gene sequence: CDR1 KGHSH, CDR2 LQKENI. CDR3 length: 17 residues. CDR3 sequence: CASSPPIRGRAKNIQYF. CDR3 coding DNA: TGTGCCAGCTCACCACCGATCAGGGGAAGGGCCAAAAACATTCAGTACTTC.

This clonotype occurred a few times. CDR3 sequence: CASSRMSMANEKLFF. CDR3 sequence (DNA): TGTGCCAGCTCAAGGATGAGCATGGCTAATGAAAAACTGTTTTTT. The chain is built from TRBV18 and TRBJ1-4; D is unresolved. Trimming took off 5 bases at V and 3 bases at J, with 13 bases between the two ends. The CDR3 has 15 amino acids. The germline CDR1 and CDR2 sequences are KGHSH and LQKENI.

This clonotype was seen a handful of times. The chain is built from TRBV11-3 and TRBJ1-2, with 9 bases lining up with TRBD1. Germline CDR1 reads SGHNT; CDR2 reads YENEEA. CDR3 length equals 13 residues. The V and J ends lost 5 bases and 8 bases, in that order; junction bases with no gene match: 6. The CDR3 here is CASSPDRGGGYTF. The CDR3 DNA reads TGTGCCAGCAGCCCGGACAGGGGCGGGGGCTACACCTTC.

The chain has TRBV12-3 or TRBV12-4 and TRBJ2-2; 7 bases align to TRBD1. The CDR3 sequence is 15 residues long. V lost 7 bases, J lost 6 bases, and 11 bases stayed unmatched. CDR3 coding DNA: TGTGCCAGCATCCTTAACAGGGGAGCGGCCGGGGAGCTGTTTTTT. It translates to CASILNRGAAGELFF.